This T cell receptor beta chain was retrieved from a study of cytomegalovirus exposure and HLA in healthy donors. Background on the study: Unique TCRs numbering approximately 81 million, obtained from HLA-typed donors, made up an early data release.

The V gene's germline CDR1 is SGDLS and CDR2 YYNGEE. Trimming removed 3 bases at V and 4 bases at J, with 11 bases between. This CDR3 comprises 14 residues. A multiplex PCR was run with 60 Vbeta primers and 13 Jbeta primers. The table came from immunoSEQ multiplex PCR; TCRdb's copy has only in-frame clones and leaves some out. The table lists over 150,000 clones, approximately 80% of them singletons. The sample holds one count of this clone. Sequencing was carried out using PBMCs. V usage is TRBV9 and J usage is TRBJ2-1; D perhaps matches TRBD2 (5 bases). The TCR was taken from a male donor in good health and CMV-seronegative. The CDR3 coding sequence is TGTGCCAGCAGCGGGTCAGCGGCGTACAATGAGCAGTTCTTC. Translation gives CASSGSAAYNEQFF. Drawing the rest from reference TRBV9 and TRBJ2-1, the complete variable domain is DSGVTQTPKHLITATGQRVTLRCSPRSGDLSVYWYQQSLDQGLQFLIQYYNGEERAKGNILERFSAQQFPDLHSELNLSSLELGDSALYFCASSGSAAYNEQFFGPGTRLTVL.